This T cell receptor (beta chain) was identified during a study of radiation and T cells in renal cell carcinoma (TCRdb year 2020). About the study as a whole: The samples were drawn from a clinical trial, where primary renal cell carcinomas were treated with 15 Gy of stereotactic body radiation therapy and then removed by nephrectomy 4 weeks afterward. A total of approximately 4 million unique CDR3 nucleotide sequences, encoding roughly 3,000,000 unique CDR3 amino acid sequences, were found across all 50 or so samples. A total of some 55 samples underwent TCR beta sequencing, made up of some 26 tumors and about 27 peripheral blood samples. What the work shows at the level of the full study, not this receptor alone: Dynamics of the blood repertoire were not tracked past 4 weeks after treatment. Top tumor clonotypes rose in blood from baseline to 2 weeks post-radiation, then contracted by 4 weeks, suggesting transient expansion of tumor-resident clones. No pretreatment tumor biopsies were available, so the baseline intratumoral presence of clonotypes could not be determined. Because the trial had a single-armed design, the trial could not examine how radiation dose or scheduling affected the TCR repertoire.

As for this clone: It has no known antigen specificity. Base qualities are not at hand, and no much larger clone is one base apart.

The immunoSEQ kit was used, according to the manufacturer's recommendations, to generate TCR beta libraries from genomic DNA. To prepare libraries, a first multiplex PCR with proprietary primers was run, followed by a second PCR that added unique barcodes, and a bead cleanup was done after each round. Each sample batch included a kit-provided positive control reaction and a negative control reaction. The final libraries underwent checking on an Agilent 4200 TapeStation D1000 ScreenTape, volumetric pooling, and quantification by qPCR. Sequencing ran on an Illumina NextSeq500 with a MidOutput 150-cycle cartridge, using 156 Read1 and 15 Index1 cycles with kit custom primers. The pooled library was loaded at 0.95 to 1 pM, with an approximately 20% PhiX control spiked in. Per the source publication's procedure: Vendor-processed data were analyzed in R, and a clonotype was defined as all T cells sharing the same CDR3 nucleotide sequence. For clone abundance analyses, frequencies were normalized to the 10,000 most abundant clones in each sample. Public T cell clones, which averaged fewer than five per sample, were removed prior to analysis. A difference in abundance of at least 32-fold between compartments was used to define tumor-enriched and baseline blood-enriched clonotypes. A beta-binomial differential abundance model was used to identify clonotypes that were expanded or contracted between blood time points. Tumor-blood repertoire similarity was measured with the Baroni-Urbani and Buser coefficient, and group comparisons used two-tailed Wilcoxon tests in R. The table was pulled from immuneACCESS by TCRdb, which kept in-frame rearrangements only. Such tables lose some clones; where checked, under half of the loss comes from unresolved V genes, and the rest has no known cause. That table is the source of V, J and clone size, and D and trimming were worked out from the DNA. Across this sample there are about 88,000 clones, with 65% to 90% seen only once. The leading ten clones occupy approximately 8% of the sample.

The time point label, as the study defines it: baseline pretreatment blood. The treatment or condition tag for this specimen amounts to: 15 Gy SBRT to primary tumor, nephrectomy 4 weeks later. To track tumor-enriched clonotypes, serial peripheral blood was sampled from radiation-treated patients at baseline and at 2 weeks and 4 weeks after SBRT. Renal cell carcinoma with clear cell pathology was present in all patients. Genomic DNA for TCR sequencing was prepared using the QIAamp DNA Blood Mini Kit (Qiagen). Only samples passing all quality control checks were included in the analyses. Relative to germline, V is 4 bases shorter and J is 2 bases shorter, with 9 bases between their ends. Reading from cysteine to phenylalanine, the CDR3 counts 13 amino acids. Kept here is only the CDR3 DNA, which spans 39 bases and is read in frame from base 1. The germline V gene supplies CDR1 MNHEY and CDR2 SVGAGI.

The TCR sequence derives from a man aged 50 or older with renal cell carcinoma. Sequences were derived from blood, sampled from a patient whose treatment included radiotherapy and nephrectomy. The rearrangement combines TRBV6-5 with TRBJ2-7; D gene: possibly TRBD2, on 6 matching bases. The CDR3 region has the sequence CASSWDSAYEQYF. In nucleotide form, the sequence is TGTGCCAGCAGTTGGGACTCGGCCTACGAGCAGTACTTC.